This TCR beta chain comes out of a study of beta chain features in type 1 diabetes. Across the study: Patients looked much like healthy donors when it came to age, gender and cell yields.

Study-wide results and caveats: Shortening that was moderate but significant affected the TCRB CDR3s of Type 1 diabetes patients in all four CD4+ subsets. The VDJ junctions of type 1 diabetes patients carried fewer insertions and more deletions. High-TCR-expressing cells could be over-represented by cDNA sequencing.

About this clone itself: Its antigen is unidentified.

Reverse transcribing all isolated RNA meant expressed TCRB transcripts were sequenced. Profiling relied on immunoSEQ multiplex PCR, and the TCRdb table lists in-frame clones only, not all of them. The data contain hundreds of thousands of clones, around 9.3% of them seen just once; the ten biggest clones take up 0.95% to 1.1%. This sequence was found in a man aged 25-40 years with type 1 diabetes. Sample: central memory CD4+ T cells from blood.

Here the CDR3 DNA reads TGTGCCAGCAAAACCGGGCCTGACACCGGGGAGCTGTTTTTT. Translating it yields CASKTGPDTGELFF. The rearrangement links TRBV9 to TRBJ2-2, with D uncertain. The CDR3 has 14 residues. In germline, CDR1 is SGDLS, CDR2 YYNGEE. Trimming stripped 6 bases from V and 3 bases from J, with 12 bases between.